Each of the 16 T cell receptor beta chains below was sequenced from the same sample in a study of blood T cell repertoires in COVID-19. This table comes from immunoSEQ multiplex PCR, and its TCRdb copy is limited to in-frame clones, with some not included. The table includes around 300,000 clones, 75% to 90% detected once. The material sequenced was PBMCs or T cells enriched from blood (not recorded which). Receptors were obtained from a woman aged 18-35 years who had recovered from COVID-19.

This clone was seen a single time. J is TRBJ1-1 and V is TRBV10-3; D gene unclear. Trimming shortened V by 3 bases and J by 10 bases, and 15 bases separated the two germline ends. The CDR3 is 13 amino acids. The V gene's germline CDR1 is ENHRY and CDR2 SYGVKD. The CDR3 DNA follows: TGTGCCATCAGTGATGGGAGGGAAGGGAGAGCTTTCTTT. Translated, it gives CAISDGREGRAFF.

The V gene is TRBV5-1, the J gene TRBJ1-1; the D gene is possibly TRBD1 (5 bases). This CDR3 spans 14 amino acids. Germline CDR1 SGHRS, CDR2 YFSETQ. The V end was cut by 4 bases, the J end by 4 bases, with 14 bases between. CDR3 nucleotide sequence: TGCGCCAGCAGCACCAGGGCCGGACCCACTGAAGCTTTCTTT. This gives the protein CASSTRAGPTEAFF.

V usage is TRBV5-1 and J usage is TRBJ1-1; TRBD1 matches 8 bases. Germline V gene sequence: CDR1 SGHRS, CDR2 YFSETQ. The CDR3 is made up of 15 amino acids. V trimming: 3 bases; J trimming: 3 bases; junction bases outside the gene matches: 7. CDR3 protein: CASSSTGGQYTEAFF. The CDR3 region has the DNA TGCGCCAGCAGCTCTACAGGGGGGCAGTACACTGAAGCTTTCTTT.

The chain is built from TRBV6-5 and TRBJ1-2; TRBD1 is a possible D gene (6 bases). There are 14 residues in the CDR3. Trimming took 7 bases from V and 1 from J, leaving 13 bases between them. Germline V gene sequence: CDR1 MNHEY, CDR2 SVGAGI. DNA for the CDR3: TGTGCCAGCACCCTGGACAGCCTTAACTATGGCTACACCTTC. Translation gives CASTLDSLNYGYTF.

The chain has TRBV5-1 and TRBJ2-1; D is perhaps TRBD2 (5 bases). The CDR3 has 15 residues. V lost 4 bases and J 3 bases, leaving 14 bases between the germline ends. CDR1 SGHRS and CDR2 YFSETQ come from the germline V gene. This CDR3 is CASSPERTGYNEQFF. The CDR3 DNA reads as TGCGCCAGCAGCCCCGAGAGGACTGGCTACAATGAGCAGTTCTTC.

The chain carries TRBV7-9 and TRBJ1-4; D call uncertain. The V and J ends lost 1 base and 5 bases respectively, with 14 bases between them. The germline V gene has CDR1 SEHNR and CDR2 FQNEAQ (reference sequence). CDR3 length: 16 residues. The CDR3 protein is CASSLGLGRGNEKLFF. The CDR3 DNA reads TGTGCCAGCAGCTTAGGGTTGGGCCGAGGGAATGAAAAACTGTTTTTT.

The chain employs TRBV7-9 and TRBJ1-1; the D is unclear. This CDR3 has 15 residues. V was pared by 2 bases and J by 4 bases, with 14 bases between. Germline loops: CDR1 SEHNR, CDR2 FQNEAQ (reference sequence). CDR3 region: CASSLYASRGTEAFF. The CDR3 coding sequence is TGTGCCAGCAGCTTATACGCATCCCGGGGCACTGAAGCTTTCTTT.

The gene calls are TRBV6-5 and TRBJ1-2; D call uncertain. Trimming shortened V by 7 bases and J by 0 bases, and 12 bases separated the two germline ends. The germline V gene encodes CDR1 MNHEY and CDR2 SVGAGI. The CDR3 length is 14 residues. CDR3 DNA: TGTGCCAGCATTTTGCGGCCCCCTAACTATGGCTACACCTTC. Its translation is CASILRPPNYGYTF.

The chain carries TRBV2 and TRBJ1-4; the D is unclear. V was clipped by 2 bases and J by 5 bases, with 9 bases between them. CDR1 and CDR2 (germline): SNHLY, FYNNEI. The CDR3 loop spans 14 amino acids. CDR3 in amino acids: CASSESRNNEKLFF. In DNA form, the CDR3 reads TGTGCCAGCAGTGAATCCAGGAACAATGAAAAACTGTTTTTT.

This clone was seen a single time. This chain links TRBV4-2 with TRBJ2-7; D perhaps matches TRBD1 (5 bases). V lost 1 base and J 7 bases, leaving 11 bases between the germline ends. The germline CDR1 and CDR2 sequences are LGHNA and YNFKEQ. This CDR3 spans 13 amino acids. CDR3 loop: CASSQGGLWEQYF. The DNA for the CDR3 is TGTGCCAGCAGCCAAGGGGGCCTTTGGGAGCAGTACTTC.

This chain connects TRBV7-2 to TRBJ2-4; D is perhaps TRBD2 (5 bases). This CDR3 region has 17 residues. CDR1 is SGHTA and CDR2 is FQGNSA in the germline V gene. Trimming took off 2 bases at V and 8 bases at J, with 22 bases between the two ends. The CDR3 sequence is CASSLPLDGEFSDIQYF. The CDR3 coding sequence is TGTGCCAGCAGCTTACCTCTCGACGGGGAATTCAGTGACATTCAGTACTTC. Full variable domain (missing parts from reference TRBV7-2 and TRBJ2-4): GAGVSQSPSNKVTEKGKDVELRCDPISGHTALYWYRQSLGQGLEFLIYFQGNSAPDKSGLPSDRFSAERTGGSVSTLTIQRTQQEDSAVYLCASSLPLDGEFSDIQYFGAGTRLSVL.

The chain employs TRBV19 and TRBJ2-7, with a tentative D call TRBD2 (7 bases). The germline V gene has CDR1 LNHDA and CDR2 SQIVND (reference sequence). Trimming removed 8 bases from V and 4 bases from J, with 15 bases in between. This CDR3 has 13 residues. CDR3 amino acids: CASQPGEGYEQYF. DNA for the CDR3: TGTGCCAGTCAACCAGGGGAGGGGTACGAGCAGTACTTC.

The gene calls are TRBV20-1 and TRBJ1-2, with 7 bases identical to TRBD1. CDR3 length equals 11 residues. Germline-derived CDR1 and CDR2 are DFQATT and SNEGSKA (reference sequence). J was trimmed by 7 bases and V by 6 bases; bases with no gene match: 5. The CDR3 region has the DNA TGCAGTGCACCGACAGGGTTTGGCTACACCTTC. Residues: CSAPTGFGYTF.

The V gene is TRBV5-1, the J gene TRBJ2-3; 11 bases line up with TRBD2. CDR1 is SGHRS, CDR2 YFSETQ, per germline. With V trimmed by 4 bases and J by 2 bases, 6 bases remained unmatched. This CDR3 has 16 amino acids. The CDR3 reads CASSTGTSGITDTQYF. In DNA, the CDR3 is TGCGCCAGCAGCACGGGGACTAGCGGAATCACAGATACGCAGTATTTT.

This chain links TRBV6-5 with TRBJ2-2; weak D call: TRBD2 (6 bases). V was trimmed by 7 bases and J by 6 bases, leaving 18 bases between them. This CDR3 is built from 15 residues. Germline V gene sequence: CDR1 MNHEY, CDR2 SVGAGI. The CDR3 bases are TGTGCCAGCATAGGGGTAGGGAGGTATCCCGGGGAGCTGTTTTTT. Translation gives CASIGVGRYPGELFF.

The genes are TRBV3-1 (or the pseudogene TRBV3-2) and TRBJ2-3, with 8 bases lining up with TRBD2. The CDR3 runs 15 residues. Germline V gives CDR1 LGHDT, CDR2 YNNKEL (reference sequence). With V trimmed by 8 bases and J by 5 bases, 12 bases remained unmatched. This CDR3 is CASDLAGGGKDTQYF. The CDR3 bases are TGTGCCAGCGACTTGGCGGGGGGAGGAAAAGATACGCAGTATTTT.